The 6 T cell receptor beta chains below come from one sample, sequenced in a study of T cell changes during pregnancy in multiple sclerosis. Libraries were prepared by immunoSEQ multiplex PCR; TCRdb keeps only in-frame clonotypes and omits some of them. The sample lists more than 65,000 clones; 75% to 95% were seen once. The sequenced sample was CD4+ T cells from peripheral blood mononuclear cells, obtained before pregnancy. All receptors derive from a female donor with multiple sclerosis, enrolled in a pregnancy study.

This chain links TRBV19 with TRBJ2-7; perhaps TRBD2 as D (6 bases). The CDR3 totals 12 residues. The germline V gene encodes CDR1 LNHDA and CDR2 SQIVND (reference sequence). Trimming took 6 bases from V and 5 from J, leaving 11 bases between them. CDR3 coding DNA: TGTGCCAGTAGGCGGGGACCCCACGAGCAGTACTTC. It yields the protein CASRRGPHEQYF.

The chain links TRBV10-3 to TRBJ1-1; unclear D gene. Germline lookup yields CDR1 ENHRY and CDR2 SYGVKD. There are 15 residues in the CDR3. The V end lost 3 bases, the J end lost 0 bases, and 11 bases lay between the germline ends. The CDR3: CAISERVIMNTEAFF. Here the CDR3 DNA reads TGTGCCATCAGTGAAAGAGTCATAATGAACACTGAAGCTTTCTTT.

The genes are TRBV6-5 and TRBJ1-2; 8 bases line up with TRBD1. The CDR3 covers 13 residues. The germline CDR1 and CDR2 sequences are MNHEY and SVGAGI. The trim removed 6 bases at V and 4 bases at J, leaving 4 bases unmatched. CDR3: CASRSTGVYGYTF. The CDR3 nucleotides read TGTGCCAGCAGGTCGACAGGGGTCTATGGCTACACCTTC.

V usage is TRBV10-3 and J usage is TRBJ2-5; TRBD2 matches at 10 bases. This CDR3 comprises 14 residues. Germline V CDR1 and CDR2: ENHRY, SYGVKD. Germline trimming cut 6 bases from V and 3 bases from J; bases unmatched to any gene: 4. Here the CDR3 reads CAIRLGLAEETQYF. In DNA, the CDR3 is TGTGCCATCAGGTTAGGACTAGCGGAAGAGACCCAGTACTTC.

The rearrangement links TRBV7-9 to TRBJ1-1; perhaps TRBD1 as D (6 bases). The germline CDR1 and CDR2 sequences are SEHNR and FQNEAQ (reference sequence). The CDR3 length is 13 residues. V lost 1 base and J lost 11, with 14 bases in between. Here the CDR3 DNA reads TGTGCCAGCAGCTTAGGGGGGCAGATAAGGGCTTTCTTT. This sequence encodes CASSLGGQIRAFF.

The chain links TRBV5-1 to TRBJ1-1, with 8 positions matching TRBD1. This CDR3 is 14 amino acids long. V lost 4 bases and J lost 4; bases outside the gene matches: 6. CDR1 is SGHRS, CDR2 YFSETQ, per germline. The CDR3 is CASSPDRGSTEAFF. The CDR3 bases are TGCGCCAGCAGCCCTGACAGGGGCAGCACTGAAGCTTTCTTT. Based on the CDR3 plus reference TRBV5-1 and TRBJ1-1, the full variable domain is KAGVTQTPRYLIKTRGQQVTLSCSPISGHRSVSWYQQTPGQGLQFLFEYFSETQRNKGNFPGRFSGRQFSNSRSEMNVSTLELGDSALYLCASSPDRGSTEAFFGQGTRLTVV.